This T cell receptor beta chain was captured in a study of T cells after yellow fever vaccination (dated by TCRdb to the late 2010s). Turning to the overall study: The SMART-Seq v4 Ultra Low Input RNA kit was used to prepare libraries from fractions with low cell numbers. To follow T-cell clones before and after primary and booster YFV17D yellow fever vaccination, bulk TCR alpha and beta repertoires were sequenced over time. Two healthy male donors, one aged 18 to 30 and one aged 30 to 39 years, were included in the cohort. Blood was drawn at multiple timepoints before and after primary and secondary immunization, with bulk PBMC replicates and cell subsets isolated.

Per the publication, the treatment or condition label means: live attenuated yellow fever vaccine strain. PBMCs were isolated from peripheral blood using a standard Ficoll-Paque protocol. Dynabeads CD4 and CD8 positive selection kits were used to isolate CD4 and CD8 T-cell fractions. TriZol was used to extract RNA from bulk PBMCs, CD4 and CD8 fractions, and dextramer-positive and dextramer-negative fractions. The germline V gene supplies CDR1 MGHRA and CDR2 YSYEKL. Counted from cysteine to phenylalanine, this CDR3 has 15 amino acids. This entry keeps only the CDR3 DNA: 45 bases, framed from base 1. V is reduced by 5 bases and J by 8 bases, leaving a spacing of 19 bases between them. In the case of this clonotype: Its specific antigen is unknown. There are no base qualities to consult, and no much larger clone falls within one base.

The full study reports these points: Because abundant contaminating clonotypes from the bulk population could be contained in FACS-sorted repertoires, computational filtering was required. Compared with the primary T-cell response, the secondary T-cell response was faster but weaker, reaching its peak on day 5 rather than on day 15. After the booster, most clones that had expanded after primary vaccination were detected again (approximately 96% of CD4 and more than 80% of CD8), suggesting broad maintenance of memory. Because the study included only a couple of donors, the extent to which the findings can be generalized is limited. A small share of clonotypes occurred in both CD4 and CD8 compartments, likely arising from convergent recombination.

The sequencer listed for this sample is Illumina NovaSeq 6000. TCR cDNA was made using 5'RACE template switching, a step that added a universal primer site and unique molecular identifiers. cDNA synthesis was primed from both the TCR alpha and TCR beta constant segments. Libraries were amplified in two PCR steps, with sample barcodes and sequencing adapters added in the second step. Libraries were sequenced on Illumina HiSeq 2500 (2x100 bp) or NovaSeq (2x150 bp). The source study handled its data this way. Demultiplexing of reads and collapsing into UMI consensus sequences were performed with MIGEC, and V(D)J alignment was carried out with MiXCR. Clonotypes responding to the vaccine were identified with edgeR on replicate PBMC samples, with the criteria of FDR below 0.01 and a log2 fold change above 5 up to day 15. Each bulk clonotype was labeled CD4 or CD8 based on which sequenced repertoire, CD4 or CD8, contained the clonotype at higher abundance. TCRdb itself trimmed the public reads at Q25 with fastp, ran MiXCR and retained productive beta chains. Duplicate CDR3 protein sequences are folded into a single record with the most common DNA and genes. TCRdb, rather than the study authors, made the V and J calls. The sample records about 340,000 distinct CDR3 sequences, approximately 13% of which are singletons. Together, the top ten hold roughly 3% of the sample.

The sample consisted of CD4+ T cells sorted from PBMCs, taken 15 days after the yellow fever booster vaccination. The receptor was derived from a man between 18 and 35 years old who received the YFV17D yellow fever vaccine. Rearrangement joined TRBV4-1 to TRBJ1-5; the D segment could be TRBD1, given 5 matching bases. The nucleotides read TGCGCCAGCAGCGGTCGGAGGGGACTCCGGGAGCCCCAGCATTTT. This translates into CASSGRRGLREPQHF.